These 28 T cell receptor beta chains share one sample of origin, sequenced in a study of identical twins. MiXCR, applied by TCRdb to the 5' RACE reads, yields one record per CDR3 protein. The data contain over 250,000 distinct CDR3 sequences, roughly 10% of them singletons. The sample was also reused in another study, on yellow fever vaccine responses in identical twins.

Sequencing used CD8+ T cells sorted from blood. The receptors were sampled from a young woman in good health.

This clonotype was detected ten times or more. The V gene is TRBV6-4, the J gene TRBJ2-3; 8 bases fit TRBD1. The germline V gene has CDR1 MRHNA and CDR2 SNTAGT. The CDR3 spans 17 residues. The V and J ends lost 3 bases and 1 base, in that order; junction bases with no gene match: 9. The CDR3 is CASSDKPTGDGTDTQYF. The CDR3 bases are TGTGCCAGCAGTGATAAACCGACAGGGGACGGCACAGATACGCAGTATTTT.

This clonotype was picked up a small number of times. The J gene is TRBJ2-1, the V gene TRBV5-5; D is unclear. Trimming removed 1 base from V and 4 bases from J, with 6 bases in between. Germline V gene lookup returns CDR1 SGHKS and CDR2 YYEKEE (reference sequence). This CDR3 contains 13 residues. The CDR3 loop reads CASSLQDYNEQFF. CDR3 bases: TGTGCCAGCAGCTTGCAGGATTACAATGAGCAGTTCTTC.

The CDR3 loop is CASSLRYKSTDTQYF. CDR3 sequence (DNA): TGTGCCAGCAGTTTAAGGTACAAGAGCACAGATACGCAGTATTTT. The V and J genes are TRBV28 and TRBJ2-3; D gene unclear. The CDR3 length is 15 residues. The germline CDR1 and CDR2 sequences are MDHEN and SYDVKM. The ends were cut back, 2 bases at V and 0 bases at J, with 9 bases in the middle.

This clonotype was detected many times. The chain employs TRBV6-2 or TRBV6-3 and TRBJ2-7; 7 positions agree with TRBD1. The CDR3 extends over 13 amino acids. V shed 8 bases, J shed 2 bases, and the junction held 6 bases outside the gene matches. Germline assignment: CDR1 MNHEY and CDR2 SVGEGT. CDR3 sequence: CASGRDSPYEQYF. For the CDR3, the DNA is TGTGCCAGCGGCCGGGACAGTCCCTACGAGCAGTACTTC.

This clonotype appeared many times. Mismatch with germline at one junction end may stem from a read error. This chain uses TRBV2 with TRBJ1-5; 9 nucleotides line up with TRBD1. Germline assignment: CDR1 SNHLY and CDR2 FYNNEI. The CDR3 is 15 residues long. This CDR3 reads CASREGQGSNQPQHF. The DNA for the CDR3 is TGTGCCAGCAGAGAAGGACAGGGGAGCAATCAGCCCCAGCATTTT.

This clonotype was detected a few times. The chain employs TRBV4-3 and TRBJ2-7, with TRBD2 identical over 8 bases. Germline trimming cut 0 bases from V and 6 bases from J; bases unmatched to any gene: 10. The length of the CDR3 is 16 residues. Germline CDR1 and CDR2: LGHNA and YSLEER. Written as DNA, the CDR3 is TGCGCCAGCAGCCAAGATCTAGCGGGTTCAAATGGCGAGCAGTACTTC. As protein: CASSQDLAGSNGEQYF.

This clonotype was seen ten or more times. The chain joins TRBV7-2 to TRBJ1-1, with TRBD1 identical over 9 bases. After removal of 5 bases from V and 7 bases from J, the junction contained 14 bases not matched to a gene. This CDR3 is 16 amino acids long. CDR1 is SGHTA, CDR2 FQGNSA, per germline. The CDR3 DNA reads TGTGCCAGCAGCCCCCCCAACCGGGACAGGGAAAATGAAGCTTTCTTT. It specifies CASSPPNRDRENEAFF. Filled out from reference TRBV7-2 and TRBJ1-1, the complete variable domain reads GAGVSQSPSNKVTEKGKDVELRCDPISGHTALYWYRQSLGQGLEFLIYFQGNSAPDKSGLPSDRFSAERTGGSVSTLTIQRTQQEDSAVYLCASSPPNRDRENEAFFGQGTRLTVV.

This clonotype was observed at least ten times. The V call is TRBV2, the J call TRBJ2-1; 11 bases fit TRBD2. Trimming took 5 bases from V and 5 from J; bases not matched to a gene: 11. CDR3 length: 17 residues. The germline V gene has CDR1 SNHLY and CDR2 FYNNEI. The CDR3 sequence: CASSPSLTSGGNNEQFF. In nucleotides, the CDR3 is TGTGCCAGCAGTCCCTCCCTCACTAGCGGGGGTAACAATGAGCAGTTCTTC.

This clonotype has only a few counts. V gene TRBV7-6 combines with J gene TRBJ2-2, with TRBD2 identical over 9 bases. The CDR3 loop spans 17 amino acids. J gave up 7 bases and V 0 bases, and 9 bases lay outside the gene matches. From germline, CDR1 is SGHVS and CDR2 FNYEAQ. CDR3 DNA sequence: TGTGCCAGCAGCTTAGCCCCGGGACTAGCTTTACACGGGGAGCTGTTTTTT. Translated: CASSLAPGLALHGELFF. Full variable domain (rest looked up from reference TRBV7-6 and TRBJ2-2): GAGVSQSPRYKVTKRGQDVALRCDPISGHVSLYWYRQALGQGPEFLTYFNYEAQQDKSGLPNDRFSAERPEGSISTLTIQRTEQRDSAMYRCASSLAPGLALHGELFFGEGSRLTVL.

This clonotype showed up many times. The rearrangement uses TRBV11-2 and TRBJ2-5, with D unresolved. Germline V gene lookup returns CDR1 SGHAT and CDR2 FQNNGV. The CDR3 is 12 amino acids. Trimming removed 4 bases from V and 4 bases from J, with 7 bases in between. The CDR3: CASSWTGETQYF. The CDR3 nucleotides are TGTGCCAGCAGCTGGACCGGAGAGACCCAGTACTTC.

CDR3 amino acids: CASSPNTYEQYF. The CDR3, as DNA: TGTGCCAGCAGTCCGAACACCTACGAGCAGTACTTC. The J gene is TRBJ2-7, the V gene TRBV5-6; unclear D gene. This CDR3 comprises 12 residues. Trimming pared 5 bases from V and 2 bases from J, leaving 8 bases between. Germline loops: CDR1 SGHDT, CDR2 YYEEEE.

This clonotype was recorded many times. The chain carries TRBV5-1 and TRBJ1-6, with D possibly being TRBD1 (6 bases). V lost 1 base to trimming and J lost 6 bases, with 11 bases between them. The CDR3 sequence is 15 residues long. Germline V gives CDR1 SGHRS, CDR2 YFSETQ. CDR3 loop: CASSLPRRGNSPLHF. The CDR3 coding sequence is TGCGCCAGCAGCTTGCCGCGCAGGGGTAATTCACCCCTCCACTTT.

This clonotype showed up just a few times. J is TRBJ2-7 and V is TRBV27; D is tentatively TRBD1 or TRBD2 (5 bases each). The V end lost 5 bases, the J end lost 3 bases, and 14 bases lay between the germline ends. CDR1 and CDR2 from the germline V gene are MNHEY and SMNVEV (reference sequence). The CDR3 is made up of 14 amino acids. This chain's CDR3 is CASSPPWDLYEQYF. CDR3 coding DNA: TGTGCCAGCAGTCCGCCGTGGGACCTCTACGAGCAGTACTTC.

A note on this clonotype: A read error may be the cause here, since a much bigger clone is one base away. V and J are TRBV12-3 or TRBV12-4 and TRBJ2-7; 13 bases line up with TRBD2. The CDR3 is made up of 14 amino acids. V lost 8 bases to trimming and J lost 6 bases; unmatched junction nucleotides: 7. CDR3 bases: TGTGCCAGCTTGACTAGCGGGAGGAGACCCGAGCAGTACTTC. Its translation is CASLTSGRRPEQYF.

Written as DNA, the CDR3 is TGTGCCAGCAGTTACTCCACAGGGAACAATGAGCAGTTCTTC. Its protein product is CASSYSTGNNEQFF. V usage is TRBV6-5 and J usage is TRBJ2-1; tentative D call: TRBD1 (6 bases). The V end was cut by 0 bases, the J end by 5 bases, with 8 bases between. Germline lookup yields CDR1 MNHEY and CDR2 SVGAGI. CDR3 length: 14 amino acids.

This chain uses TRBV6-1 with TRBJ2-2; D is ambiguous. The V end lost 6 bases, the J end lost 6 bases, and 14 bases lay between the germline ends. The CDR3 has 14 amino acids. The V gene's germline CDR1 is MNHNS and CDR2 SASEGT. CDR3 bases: TGTGCCAGCAGCCCTCTAGAGGAGCCCGGGGAGCTGTTTTTT. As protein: CASSPLEEPGELFF.

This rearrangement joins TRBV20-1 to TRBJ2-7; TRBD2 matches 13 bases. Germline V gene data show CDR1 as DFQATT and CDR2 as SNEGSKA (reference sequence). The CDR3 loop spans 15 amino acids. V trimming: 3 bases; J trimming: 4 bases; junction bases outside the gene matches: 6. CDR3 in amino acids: CSARAPGLAGYEQYF. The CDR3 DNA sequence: TGCAGTGCTAGGGCTCCGGGACTAGCGGGATACGAGCAGTACTTC.

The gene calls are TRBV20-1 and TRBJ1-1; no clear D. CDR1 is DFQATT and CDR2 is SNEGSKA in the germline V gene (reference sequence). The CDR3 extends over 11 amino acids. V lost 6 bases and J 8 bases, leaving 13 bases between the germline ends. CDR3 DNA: TGCAGTGCCCGTCTTCAGAAGGAAGCTTTCTTT. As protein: CSARLQKEAFF.

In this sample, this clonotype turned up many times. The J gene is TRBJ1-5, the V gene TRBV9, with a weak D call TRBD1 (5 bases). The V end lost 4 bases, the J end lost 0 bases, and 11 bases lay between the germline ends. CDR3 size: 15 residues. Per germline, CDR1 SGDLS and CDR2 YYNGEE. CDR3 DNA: TGTGCCAGCAGCCTAGGGACGGCTAGCAATCAGCCCCAGCATTTT. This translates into CASSLGTASNQPQHF.

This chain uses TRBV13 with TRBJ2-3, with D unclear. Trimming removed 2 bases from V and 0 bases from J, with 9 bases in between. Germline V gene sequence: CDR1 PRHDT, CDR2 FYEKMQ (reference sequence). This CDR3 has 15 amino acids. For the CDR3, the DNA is TGTGCCAGCAGCTTATACCCCGCCAGCACAGATACGCAGTATTTT. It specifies CASSLYPASTDTQYF. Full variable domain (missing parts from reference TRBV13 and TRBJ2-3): AAGVIQSPRHLIKEKRETATLKCYPIPRHDTVYWYQQGPGQDPQFLISFYEKMQSDKGSIPDRFSAQQFSDYHSELNMSSLELGDSALYFCASSLYPASTDTQYFGPGTRLTVL.

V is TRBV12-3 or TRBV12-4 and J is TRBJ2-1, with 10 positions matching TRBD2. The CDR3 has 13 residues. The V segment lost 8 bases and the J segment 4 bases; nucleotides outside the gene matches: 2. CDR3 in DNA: TGTGCCAGCGGGACTAGCGTATACAATGAGCAGTTCTTC. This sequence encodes CASGTSVYNEQFF.

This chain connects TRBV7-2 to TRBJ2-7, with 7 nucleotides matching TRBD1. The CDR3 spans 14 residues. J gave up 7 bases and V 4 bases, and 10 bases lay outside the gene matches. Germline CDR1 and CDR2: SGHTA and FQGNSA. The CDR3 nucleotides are TGTGCCAGCAGCTCCCTGACAGGGCTGGGTGAGCAGTACTTC. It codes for CASSSLTGLGEQYF.

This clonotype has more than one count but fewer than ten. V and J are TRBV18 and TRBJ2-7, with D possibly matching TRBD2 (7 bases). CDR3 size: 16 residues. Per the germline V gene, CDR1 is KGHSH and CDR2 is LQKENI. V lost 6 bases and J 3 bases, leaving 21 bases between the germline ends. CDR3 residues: CASSPRGRDNFYEQYF. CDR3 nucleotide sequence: TGTGCCAGCTCTCCGCGGGGGAGGGACAATTTCTACGAGCAGTACTTC. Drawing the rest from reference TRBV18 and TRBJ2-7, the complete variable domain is NAGVMQNPRHLVRRRGQEARLRCSPMKGHSHVYWYRQLPEEGLKFMVYLQKENIIDESGMPKERFSAEFPKEGPSILRIQQVVRGDSAAYFCASSPRGRDNFYEQYFGPGTRLTVT.

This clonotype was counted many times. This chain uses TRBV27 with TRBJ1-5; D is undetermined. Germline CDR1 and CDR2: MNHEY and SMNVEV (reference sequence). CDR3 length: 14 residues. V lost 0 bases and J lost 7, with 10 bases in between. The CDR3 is CASSLSGSNQPQHF. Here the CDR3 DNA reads TGTGCCAGCAGTTTATCTGGCAGTAACCAGCCCCAGCATTTT.

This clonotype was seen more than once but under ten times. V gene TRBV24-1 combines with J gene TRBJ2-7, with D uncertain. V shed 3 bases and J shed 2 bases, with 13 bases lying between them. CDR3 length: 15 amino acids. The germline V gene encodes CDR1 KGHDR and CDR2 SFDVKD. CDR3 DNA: TGTGCCACCAGTGATCGAACCGGGCCGCCCTACGAGCAGTACTTC. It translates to CATSDRTGPPYEQYF.

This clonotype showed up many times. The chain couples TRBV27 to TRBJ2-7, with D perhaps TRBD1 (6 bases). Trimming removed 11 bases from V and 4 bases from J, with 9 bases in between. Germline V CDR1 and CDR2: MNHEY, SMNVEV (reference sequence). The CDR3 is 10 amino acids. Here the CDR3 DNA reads TGTGCCGTAGGACAGTACGAGCAGTACTTC. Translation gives CAVGQYEQYF.

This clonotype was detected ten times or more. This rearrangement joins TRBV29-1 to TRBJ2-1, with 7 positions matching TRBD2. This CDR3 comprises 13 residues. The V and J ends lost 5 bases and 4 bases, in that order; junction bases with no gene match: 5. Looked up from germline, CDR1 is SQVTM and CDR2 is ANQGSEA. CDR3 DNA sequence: TGCAGCGTTCGCGGGGGTCTATACAATGAGCAGTTCTTC. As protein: CSVRGGLYNEQFF.

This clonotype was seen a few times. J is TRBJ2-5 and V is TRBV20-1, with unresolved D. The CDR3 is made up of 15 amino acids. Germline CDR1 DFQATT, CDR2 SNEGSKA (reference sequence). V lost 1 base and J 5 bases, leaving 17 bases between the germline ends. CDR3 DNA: TGCAGTGCTAGAGTGTCGCAGGTTACGGATGAGACCCAGTACTTC. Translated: CSARVSQVTDETQYF.